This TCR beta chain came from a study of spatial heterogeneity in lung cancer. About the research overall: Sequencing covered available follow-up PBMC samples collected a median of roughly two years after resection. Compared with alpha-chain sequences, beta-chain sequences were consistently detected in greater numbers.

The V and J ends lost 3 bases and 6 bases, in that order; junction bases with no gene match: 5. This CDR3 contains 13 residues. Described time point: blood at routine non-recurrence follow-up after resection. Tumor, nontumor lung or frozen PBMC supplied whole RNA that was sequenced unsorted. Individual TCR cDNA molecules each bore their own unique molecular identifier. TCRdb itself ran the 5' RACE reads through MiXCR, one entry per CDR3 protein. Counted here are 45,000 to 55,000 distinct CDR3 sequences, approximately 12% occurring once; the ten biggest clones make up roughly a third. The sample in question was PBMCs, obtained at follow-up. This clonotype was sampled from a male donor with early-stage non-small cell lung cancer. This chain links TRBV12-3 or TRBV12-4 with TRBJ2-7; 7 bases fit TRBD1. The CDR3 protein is CASSFDRAGEQYF. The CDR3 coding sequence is TGTGCCAGCAGTTTCGACAGGGCTGGCGAGCAGTACTTC.